The subject of this entry is one TCR beta chain. This sample was taken from a study of patients and donors after allogeneic stem cell transplantation. Trimming pared 6 bases from V and 3 bases from J, leaving 9 bases between. The CDR3 runs 13 residues. The germline CDR1 and CDR2 sequences are SEHNR and FQNEAQ (reference sequence). MiXCR, run by TCRdb on the RT-PCR reads, gives a single entry per CDR3 protein. Here the sample spans tens of thousands of distinct CDR3 sequences, around 48% being singletons. The V gene is TRBV7-9, the J gene TRBJ1-5; perhaps TRBD1 as D (5 bases). The sequenced material came from blood, either unsorted or a sorted T cell fraction (not recorded which). The TCR originated in a human donor who was either an allogeneic HSCT recipient or a stem cell or donor lymphocyte infusion donor (not recorded which). It is not recorded whose cells these are; they may come from a transplant donor. The chain's CDR3 is CASSRGLNQPQHF. As DNA, the CDR3 is TGTGCCAGCAGTCGGGGCCTCAATCAGCCCCAGCATTTT.